This entry features one T cell receptor (beta chain) sequence. CDR3 size: 11 residues. Germline CDR1 is SGHVT and CDR2 is SQSDAQ. The ends were cut back, 1 base at V and 6 bases at J, with 4 bases in the middle. Original analysis: By means of reference gene primer amplification, nucleated cell counts were estimated. Generated by immunoSEQ multiplex PCR, the TCRdb table keeps only in-frame clones and is missing some. Clonal size and the V and J genes are those of that table, whereas D and trimming came from the DNA. Here the sample spans about 260,000 clones, less than 85% being singletons. This sample stems from a study of blood T cell repertoires in COVID-19. About the research overall: From T cells, B-cell-depleted T cells, or PBMCs came the material, which was cDNA or gDNA.

Sequenced sample: peripheral blood. The TCR originated in a man aged 55 to 70 who had recovered from COVID-19. The chain employs TRBV7-4 and TRBJ2-7, with unresolved D. CDR3: CASSLVREQYF. The CDR3 DNA reads TGTGCCAGCAGCTTAGTTCGCGAGCAGTACTTC.